The clone carrying this T cell receptor (beta chain) was observed once. The antigen is not known. This entry belongs to a study of T cell responses to AZD1222 COVID-19 vaccine. In the study overall: Pooling covered second doses at about 4 or about 12 weeks.

Findings and limits, study-wide: Clonal diversity may have been underestimated, and the donors were mostly white British, with more females than males.

The table came from immunoSEQ multiplex PCR; TCRdb's copy has only in-frame clones and leaves some out. The sample contains approximately 150,000 clones, 80% to 95% of which appear only once. The material sequenced was peripheral blood, taken on day 0 of AZD1222 vaccination. The TCR sequence derives from an adult in good health.

This CDR3 reads CASRVRGGTDTQYF. CDR3 DNA sequence: TGTGCCAGCAGGGTCAGGGGAGGGACAGATACGCAGTATTTT. The gene calls are TRBV13 and TRBJ2-3; D is possibly TRBD2 (7 bases). Germline V gives CDR1 PRHDT, CDR2 FYEKMQ (reference sequence). The CDR3 sequence is 14 residues long. V gave up 6 bases and J gave up 3 bases, with 13 bases separating them.